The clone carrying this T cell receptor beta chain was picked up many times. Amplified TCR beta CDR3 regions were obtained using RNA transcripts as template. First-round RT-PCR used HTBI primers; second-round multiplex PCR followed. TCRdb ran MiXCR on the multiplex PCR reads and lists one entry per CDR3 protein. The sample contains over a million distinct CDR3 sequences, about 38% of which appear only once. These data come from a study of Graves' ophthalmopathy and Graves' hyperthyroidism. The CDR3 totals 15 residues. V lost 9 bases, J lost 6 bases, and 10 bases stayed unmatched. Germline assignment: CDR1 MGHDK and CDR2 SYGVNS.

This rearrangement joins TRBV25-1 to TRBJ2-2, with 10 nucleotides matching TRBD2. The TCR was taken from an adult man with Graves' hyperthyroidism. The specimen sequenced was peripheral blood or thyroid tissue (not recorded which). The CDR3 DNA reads TGTGCCAGGATTGTTCTAGCGGGAGAGGCCGGGGAGCTGTTTTTT. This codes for CARIVLAGEAGELFF. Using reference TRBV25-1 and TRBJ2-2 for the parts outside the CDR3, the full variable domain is EADIYQTPRYLVIGTGKKITLECSQTMGHDKMYWYQQDPGMELHLIHYSYGVNSTEKGDLSSESTVSRIRTEHFPLTLESARPSHTSQYLCARIVLAGEAGELFFGEGSRLTVL.